Shown below are 22 T cell receptor beta chains from a single sample sequenced in a study of EBV T-cell therapy then PD-1 blockade in nasopharyngeal carcinoma (dated by TCRdb to about 2021). The antigens of these receptors remain unknown. Libraries were prepared through the immunoSEQ multiplex PCR assay. The source is immuneACCESS, and TCRdb retained only in-frame sequences with V and J called. Part of the clones is not carried over; for the studies checked, unresolved V genes explain less than half of this, and the remainder is unexplained. This sample has 22,000 or so clones in its table, and over 75% of those were observed once. Approximately 24% of the sample belongs to the ten largest clones. Reading the label with the study, this specimen's treatment or condition is: AdE1-LMPpoly-expanded autologous EBV-specific T-cell therapy followed by anti-PD-1 nivolumab. The source material was CD8+ T cells from blood, sampled at day -245 from a patient whose treatment included autologous EBV-specific T cells and nivolumab. The receptor source for this set is a man aged 40-49 years with nasopharyngeal carcinoma.

The chain recombines TRBV12-5 with TRBJ2-7; D possibly corresponds to TRBD1 (6 bases). This CDR3 is 14 amino acids long. Looked up from germline, CDR1 is LGHNT and CDR2 is FRNRAP. Trimming pared 6 bases from V and 2 bases from J, leaving 14 bases between. The DNA of the CDR3 is TGTGCTAGTGGCCCCGACAGGTATCCCTACGAGCAGTACTTC. Translation: CASGPDRYPYEQYF. Drawing the rest from reference TRBV12-5 and TRBJ2-7, the complete variable domain is DARVTQTPRHKVTEMGQEVTMRCQPILGHNTVFWYRQTMMQGLELLAYFRNRAPLDDSGMPKDRFSAEMPDATLATLKIQPSEPRDSAVYFCASGPDRYPYEQYFGPGTRLTVT.

This clone showed up just a few times. The chain joins TRBV4-2 to TRBJ2-2, with 12 bases aligning to TRBD2. J gave up 6 bases and V 0 bases, and 2 bases lay outside the gene matches. This CDR3 contains 16 residues. CDR1 LGHNA and CDR2 YNFKEQ come from the germline V gene. The CDR3 loop is CASSQDPSGGAGELFF. CDR3 DNA sequence: TGTGCCAGCAGCCAAGATCCTAGCGGGGGGGCCGGGGAGCTGTTTTTT.

This chain uses TRBV6-6 with TRBJ1-1, with TRBD1 matching 9 bases. Germline V gene sequence: CDR1 MNHNY, CDR2 SVGAGI (reference sequence). The CDR3 is made up of 16 amino acids. Trimming removed 6 bases from V and 3 bases from J; junction bases left unmatched: 11. The CDR3 region has the DNA TGTGCCAGCAGCACCACCACAGGGGGCGGCGACACTGAAGCTTTCTTT. Protein sequence: CASSTTTGGGDTEAFF.

The J gene is TRBJ2-1, the V gene TRBV7-6, with TRBD2 matching over 7 bases. The length of the CDR3 is 15 residues. Germline values: CDR1 SGHVS, CDR2 FNYEAQ. J gave up 6 bases and V 5 bases, and 10 bases lay outside the gene matches. The CDR3 region has the DNA TGTGCCAGCAGCCCCCGATGGGGGGGGAGCAATGAGCAGTTCTTC. Protein sequence: CASSPRWGGSNEQFF. Full variable domain (missing parts from reference TRBV7-6 and TRBJ2-1): GAGVSQSPRYKVTKRGQDVALRCDPISGHVSLYWYRQALGQGPEFLTYFNYEAQQDKSGLPNDRFSAERPEGSISTLTIQRTEQRDSAMYRCASSPRWGGSNEQFFGPGTRLTVL.

The chain couples TRBV6-5 to TRBJ2-7; D may be TRBD2 (6 bases). Germline CDR1 MNHEY, CDR2 SVGAGI. This CDR3 has 14 residues. Trimming left V 2 bases short and J 3 bases short, with 11 bases between. CDR3 DNA: TGTGCCAGCAGTTACGCGGGAATCCACTACGAGCAGTACTTC. As protein: CASSYAGIHYEQYF.

The chain uses TRBV6-4 and TRBJ2-1; 9 bases map to TRBD2. This CDR3 is 15 amino acids long. Germline lookup yields CDR1 MRHNA and CDR2 SNTAGT. J was trimmed by 3 bases and V by 3 bases; bases with no gene match: 3. CDR3 residues: CASSELAGDYNEQFF. The CDR3 region has the DNA TGTGCCAGCAGTGAACTAGCGGGCGACTACAATGAGCAGTTCTTC.

V and J are TRBV6-1 and TRBJ1-3; possible D gene TRBD1, 6 bases. This CDR3 spans 16 amino acids. Trimming took 2 bases from V and 3 from J, leaving 14 bases between them. Germline values: CDR1 MNHNS, CDR2 SASEGT. The CDR3 loop reads CASSEFEGGGGNTIYF. CDR3 nucleotides: TGTGCCAGCAGTGAATTCGAAGGGGGAGGTGGAAACACCATATATTTT.

J is TRBJ2-2 and V is TRBV25-1, with D possibly matching TRBD1 (6 bases). From germline, CDR1 is MGHDK and CDR2 SYGVNS. This CDR3 comprises 17 residues. V was shortened by 2 bases and J by 3 bases, with 16 bases between the two germline ends. The DNA of the CDR3 is TGTGCCAGCAGTGAACCACCCGGACAGAACCACACCGGGGAGCTGTTTTTT. This encodes CASSEPPGQNHTGELFF.

This clone was detected once. This chain links TRBV5-1 with TRBJ2-1; maybe TRBD2 (5 bases). Trimming pared 4 bases from V and 4 bases from J, leaving 12 bases between. This CDR3 region has 14 residues. Germline values: CDR1 SGHRS, CDR2 YFSETQ. Written as DNA, the CDR3 is TGCGCCAGCAGCCTAGGACTCGGTTACAATGAGCAGTTCTTC. This gives the protein CASSLGLGYNEQFF.

The chain links TRBV4-1 to TRBJ2-7; 7 bases line up with TRBD1. The CDR3 sequence is 16 residues long. J gave up 1 base and V 2 bases, and 8 bases lay outside the gene matches. Germline values: CDR1 MGHRA, CDR2 YSYEKL. The CDR3 DNA follows: TGCGCCAGCAGCCAAAAGGGGGCCCCAGGGTCCTACGAGCAGTACTTC. Amino acids: CASSQKGAPGSYEQYF.

The chain uses TRBV6-4 and TRBJ2-2; 11 bases fit TRBD2. There are 19 residues in the CDR3. Germline CDR1 and CDR2: MRHNA and SNTAGT. The ends lost 3 bases at V and 0 bases at J; junction bases unmatched: 9. This chain's CDR3 is CASSEDLAGGPANTGELFF. The CDR3 DNA reads as TGTGCCAGCAGTGAGGATCTAGCGGGGGGCCCGGCGAACACCGGGGAGCTGTTTTTT.

This clone was seen a few times. The chain combines TRBV6-4 with TRBJ2-2, with a possible D match to TRBD2 (6 bases). The ends were cut back, 0 bases at V and 5 bases at J, with 13 bases in the middle. Germline V lookup: CDR1 MRHNA, CDR2 SNTAGT. The CDR3 has 16 residues. Here the CDR3 reads CASSDSVEGGTGELFF. In nucleotides, the CDR3 is TGTGCCAGCAGTGACTCGGTGGAGGGAGGAACCGGGGAGCTGTTTTTT.

The sample holds a few counts of this clone. The chain combines TRBV7-9 with TRBJ2-7, with 8 bases that match TRBD1. Trimming took 6 bases from V and 5 from J; bases not matched to a gene: 6. Per the germline V gene, CDR1 is SEHNR and CDR2 is FQNEAQ (reference sequence). This CDR3 region has 13 residues. CDR3 residues: CASRRGQGHEQYF. CDR3 DNA: TGTGCCAGCAGGCGCGGACAGGGCCACGAGCAGTACTTC.

This clone has more than one count but fewer than ten. The CDR3 is CASSGTGEFYEQYF. DNA of the CDR3: TGTGCCAGCAGTGGGACAGGGGAGTTCTACGAGCAGTACTTC. The chain is built from TRBV7-9 and TRBJ2-7; 10 positions agree with TRBD1. The V and J ends lost 6 bases and 3 bases, in that order; junction bases with no gene match: 5. The germline CDR1 and CDR2 sequences are SEHNR and FQNEAQ (reference sequence). The CDR3 is 14 amino acids.

The V call is TRBV7-9, the J call TRBJ1-1; the D gene is possibly TRBD1 (5 bases). The CDR3 has 16 residues. CDR1 is SEHNR, CDR2 FQNEAQ, per germline (reference sequence). Trimming took 3 bases from V and 4 from J, leaving 18 bases between them. CDR3 residues: CASSFFKRTGGTEAFF. The CDR3 DNA sequence: TGTGCCAGCAGCTTTTTCAAACGGACGGGGGGCACTGAAGCTTTCTTT.

The chain is built from TRBV3-1 (or the pseudogene TRBV3-2) and TRBJ1-2, with D possibly being TRBD1 (5 bases). Germline lookup yields CDR1 LGHDT and CDR2 YNNKEL (reference sequence). CDR3 size: 16 residues. Trimming took off 0 bases at V and 4 bases at J, with 15 bases between the two ends. CDR3 sequence (DNA): TGTGCCAGCAGCCAAGAATCGGTGGAGGGGATCTATGGCTACACCTTC. It translates to CASSQESVEGIYGYTF.

This clone is termed medium-sized. The gene calls are TRBV6-2 or TRBV6-3 and TRBJ1-1; D not resolved. The CDR3 has 15 residues. V lost 0 bases and J lost 6, with 14 bases in between. Per germline, CDR1 MNHEY and CDR2 SVGEGT. This CDR3 reads CASSYSGSNGAEAFF. CDR3 bases: TGTGCCAGCAGTTACTCGGGATCGAATGGCGCTGAAGCTTTCTTT.

This clone showed up just once. This chain joins TRBV4-1 and TRBJ1-5, with unresolved D. V gave up 0 bases and J gave up 2 bases, with 8 bases separating them. The CDR3 loop spans 15 amino acids. The germline gives CDR1 MGHRA, CDR2 YSYEKL. CDR3 coding DNA: TGCGCCAGCAGCCAAGAAGAGACCCGCAATCAGCCCCAGCATTTT. Its protein product is CASSQEETRNQPQHF.

The rearrangement joins TRBV28 to TRBJ2-7, with unresolved D. V lost 5 bases and J lost 3, with 5 bases in between. This CDR3 has 11 residues. Germline V gene lookup returns CDR1 MDHEN and CDR2 SYDVKM. The CDR3 DNA reads TGTGCCAGCAGTCGGTACTACGAGCAGTACTTC. Amino acids: CASSRYYEQYF.

This sequence joins TRBV6-5 and TRBJ2-3; D possibly corresponds to TRBD1 (5 bases). V gave up 0 bases and J gave up 4 bases, with 14 bases separating them. Germline assignment: CDR1 MNHEY and CDR2 SVGAGI. This CDR3 has 16 amino acids. CDR3 coding DNA: TGTGCCAGCAGTTACTCGCCAGGGCTGTTAGCAGATACGCAGTATTTT. Amino acid sequence: CASSYSPGLLADTQYF.

The chain combines TRBV6-4 with TRBJ2-1, with 8 bases lining up with TRBD1. The length of the CDR3 is 15 residues. Germline V gene lookup returns CDR1 MRHNA and CDR2 SNTAGT. With 3 bases clipped from V and 0 bases from J, the junction kept 1 base outside the gene matches. The CDR3, as DNA: TGTGCCAGCAGTGAACAGGGGGACTCCTACAATGAGCAGTTCTTC. This codes for CASSEQGDSYNEQFF.

Worth noting for this clone: Sequence at one end of the junction differs from germline and may be a read error. V is TRBV2 and J is TRBJ2-7, with TRBD1 matching over 10 bases. The CDR3 spans 16 residues. CDR1 and CDR2 from the germline V gene are SNHLY and FYNNEI. The CDR3 loop reads CASREDEGQGTYEQYF. As DNA, the CDR3 is TGTGCCAGCAGGGAAGATGAGGGACAGGGGACCTACGAGCAGTACTTC.